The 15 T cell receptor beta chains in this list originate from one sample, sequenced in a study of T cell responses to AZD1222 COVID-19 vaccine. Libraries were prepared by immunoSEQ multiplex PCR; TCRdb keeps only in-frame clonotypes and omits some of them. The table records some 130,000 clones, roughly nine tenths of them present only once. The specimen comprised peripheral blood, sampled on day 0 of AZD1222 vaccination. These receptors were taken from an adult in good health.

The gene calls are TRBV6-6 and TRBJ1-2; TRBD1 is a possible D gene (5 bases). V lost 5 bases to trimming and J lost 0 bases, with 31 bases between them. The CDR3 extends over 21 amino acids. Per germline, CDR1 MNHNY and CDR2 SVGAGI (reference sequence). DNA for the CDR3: TGTGCCAGCAGTCCAGAAAAATCCTACAGGTTCAAAGCGATAACTAACTATGGCTACACCTTC. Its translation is CASSPEKSYRFKAITNYGYTF.

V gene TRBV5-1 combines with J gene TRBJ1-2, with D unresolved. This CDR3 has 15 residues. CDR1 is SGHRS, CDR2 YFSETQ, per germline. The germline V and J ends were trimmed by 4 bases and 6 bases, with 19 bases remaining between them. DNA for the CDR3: TGCGCCAGCAGCCCCAATCCGTCGGGGTGGGATGGCTACACCTTC. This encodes CASSPNPSGWDGYTF.

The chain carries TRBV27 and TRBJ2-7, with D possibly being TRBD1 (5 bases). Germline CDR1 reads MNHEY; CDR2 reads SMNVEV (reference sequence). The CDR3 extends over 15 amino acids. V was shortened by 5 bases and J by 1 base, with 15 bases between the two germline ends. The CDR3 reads CASSLNRYLSYEQYF. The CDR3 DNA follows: TGTGCCAGCAGTCTTAACAGGTATCTTTCCTACGAGCAGTACTTC.

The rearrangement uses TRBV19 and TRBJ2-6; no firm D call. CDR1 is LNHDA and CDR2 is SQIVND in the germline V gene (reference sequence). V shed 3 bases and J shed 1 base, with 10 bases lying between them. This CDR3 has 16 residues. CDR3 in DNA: TGTGCCAGTAGTATGTTCTTCCAGTCTGGGGCCAACGTCCTGACTTTC. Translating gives CASSMFFQSGANVLTF.

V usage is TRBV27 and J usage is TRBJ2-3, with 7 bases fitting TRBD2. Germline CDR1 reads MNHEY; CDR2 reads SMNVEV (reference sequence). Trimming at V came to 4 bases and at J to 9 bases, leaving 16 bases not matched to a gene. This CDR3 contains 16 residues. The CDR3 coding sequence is TGTGCCAGCAGTTCTTGGGTGAGCGGGGACTCAAGGACGCAGTATTTT. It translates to CASSSWVSGDSRTQYF.

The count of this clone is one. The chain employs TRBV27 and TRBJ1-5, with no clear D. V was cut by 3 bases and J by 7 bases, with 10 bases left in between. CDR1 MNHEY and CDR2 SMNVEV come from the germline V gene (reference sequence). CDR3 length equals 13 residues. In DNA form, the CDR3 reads TGTGCCAGCAGTTTTGGTTCGCTGCAGCCCCAGCATTTT. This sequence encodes CASSFGSLQPQHF.

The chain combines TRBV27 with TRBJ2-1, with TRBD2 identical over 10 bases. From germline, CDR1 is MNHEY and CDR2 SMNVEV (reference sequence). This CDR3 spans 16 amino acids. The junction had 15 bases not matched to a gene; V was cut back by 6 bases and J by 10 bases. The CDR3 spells CASRTSGRAISGEQFF. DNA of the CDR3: TGTGCCAGCAGAACAAGCGGGAGGGCCATCTCTGGGGAGCAGTTCTTC.

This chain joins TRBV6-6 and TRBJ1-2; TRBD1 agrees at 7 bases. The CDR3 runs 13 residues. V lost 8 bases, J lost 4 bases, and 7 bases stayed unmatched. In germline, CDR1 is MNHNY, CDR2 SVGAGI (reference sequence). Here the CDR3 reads CASHKGTAYGYTF. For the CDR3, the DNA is TGTGCCAGCCATAAGGGGACAGCCTATGGCTACACCTTC.

The CDR3 here is CAIGTDGNYGYTF. As DNA, the CDR3 is TGTGCCATCGGGACAGACGGTAACTATGGCTACACCTTC. The chain employs TRBV10-3 and TRBJ1-2, with TRBD1 matching over 7 bases. Germline lookup yields CDR1 ENHRY and CDR2 SYGVKD. The V gene end was trimmed by 8 bases and the J gene end by 1 base; junction bases not matched to a gene: 4. This CDR3 is built from 13 residues.

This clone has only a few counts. In DNA form, the CDR3 reads TGCGCCAGCAGCTTGAGTCGGGGTTACAATGAGCAGTTCTTC. Translation gives CASSLSRGYNEQFF. The chain combines TRBV5-1 with TRBJ2-1, with D possibly matching TRBD2 (5 bases). The V end lost 1 base, the J end lost 4 bases, and 9 bases lay between the germline ends. The CDR3 consists of 14 residues. Per germline, CDR1 SGHRS and CDR2 YFSETQ.

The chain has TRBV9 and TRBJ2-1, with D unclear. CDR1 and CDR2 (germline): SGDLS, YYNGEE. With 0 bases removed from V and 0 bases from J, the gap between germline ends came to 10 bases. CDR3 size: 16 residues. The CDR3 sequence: CASSVGTESSYNEQFF. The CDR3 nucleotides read TGTGCCAGCAGCGTAGGAACAGAAAGCTCCTACAATGAGCAGTTCTTC.

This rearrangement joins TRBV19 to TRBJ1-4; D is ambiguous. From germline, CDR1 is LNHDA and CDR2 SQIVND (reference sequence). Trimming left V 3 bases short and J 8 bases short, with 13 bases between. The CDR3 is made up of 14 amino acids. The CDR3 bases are TGTGCCAGTAGTATCCCAAGGGAAGGGGAAAAACTGTTTTTT. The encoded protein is CASSIPREGEKLFF.

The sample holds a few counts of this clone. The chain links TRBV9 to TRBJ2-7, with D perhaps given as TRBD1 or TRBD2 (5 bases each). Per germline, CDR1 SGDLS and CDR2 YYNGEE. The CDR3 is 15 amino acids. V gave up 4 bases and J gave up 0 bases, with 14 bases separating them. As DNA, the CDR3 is TGTGCCAGCAGCAAGAGGGACGGGGACTCCTACGAGCAGTACTTC. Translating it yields CASSKRDGDSYEQYF.

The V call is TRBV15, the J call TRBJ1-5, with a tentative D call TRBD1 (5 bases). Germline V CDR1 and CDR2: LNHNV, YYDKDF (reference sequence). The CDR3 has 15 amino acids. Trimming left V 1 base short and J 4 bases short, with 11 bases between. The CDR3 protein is CATSRVQGRNQPQHF. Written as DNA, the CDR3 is TGTGCCACCAGCAGAGTTCAGGGCCGGAATCAGCCCCAGCATTTT. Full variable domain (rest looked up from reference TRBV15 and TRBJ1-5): DAMVIQNPRYQVTQFGKPVTLSCSQTLNHNVMYWYQQKSSQAPKLLFHYYDKDFNNEADTPDNFQSRRPNTSFCFLDIRSPGLGDTAMYLCATSRVQGRNQPQHFGDGTRLSIL.

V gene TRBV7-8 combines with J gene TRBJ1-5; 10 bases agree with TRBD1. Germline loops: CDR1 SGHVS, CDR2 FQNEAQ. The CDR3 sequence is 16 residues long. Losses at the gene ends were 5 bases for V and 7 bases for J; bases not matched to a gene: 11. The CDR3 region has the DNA TGTGCCAGCAGCCCTACTCCGGGACAGGGGTGGCAGCCCCAGCATTTT. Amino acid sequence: CASSPTPGQGWQPQHF.